This TCR beta chain was captured by sequencing in a study of cytomegalovirus exposure and HLA in healthy donors. Study results and limitations: A cluster of highly shared sequence variants was likely a sequencing artifact. A missense variant in DCLRE1C was later tied to TCR beta V- and J-gene trimming. TCR beta sequences reportedly predicted the HLA-A and HLA-B alleles of most subjects accurately.

Trimming removed 4 bases from V and 0 bases from J, with 10 bases in between. From germline, CDR1 is SQVTM and CDR2 ANQGSEA. The CDR3 is made up of 14 amino acids. A remark on this clone: The antigen is undetermined.

PCR used 60 Vbeta primers and 13 Jbeta primers. Libraries were prepared by immunoSEQ multiplex PCR; TCRdb keeps only in-frame clonotypes and omits some of them. The sample lists 150,000 to 200,000 clones; just over 75% were seen once. The specimen sequenced was PBMCs. The chain is built from TRBV29-1 and TRBJ2-1; D uncertain. The clonotype comes from a young woman in good health and CMV-seropositive. The CDR3, as DNA: TGCAGCGTTGTTGGCCAAATCTCCTACAATGAGCAGTTCTTC. Translated, it gives CSVVGQISYNEQFF.